The sequence of this T cell receptor (beta chain) was determined in a study of blood T cell repertoires in COVID-19. Assay: immunoSEQ multiplex PCR; the TCRdb copy retains only in-frame clones and omits some. The sample holds approximately 250,000 clones, approximately 88% seen once. The CDR3 loop spans 15 amino acids. From germline, CDR1 is SGHDN and CDR2 FVKESK. Trimming removed 1 base from V and 6 bases from J, with 16 bases in between. Source material: peripheral blood. The TCR was taken from a woman in her 70s with COVID-19, enrolled during active disease. The chain carries TRBV14 and TRBJ2-7, with D maybe TRBD1 (6 bases). In DNA form, the CDR3 reads TGTGCCAGCAGCCAAGTTCAGGGGTCAAGGAGCGAGCAGTACTTC. It specifies CASSQVQGSRSEQYF.